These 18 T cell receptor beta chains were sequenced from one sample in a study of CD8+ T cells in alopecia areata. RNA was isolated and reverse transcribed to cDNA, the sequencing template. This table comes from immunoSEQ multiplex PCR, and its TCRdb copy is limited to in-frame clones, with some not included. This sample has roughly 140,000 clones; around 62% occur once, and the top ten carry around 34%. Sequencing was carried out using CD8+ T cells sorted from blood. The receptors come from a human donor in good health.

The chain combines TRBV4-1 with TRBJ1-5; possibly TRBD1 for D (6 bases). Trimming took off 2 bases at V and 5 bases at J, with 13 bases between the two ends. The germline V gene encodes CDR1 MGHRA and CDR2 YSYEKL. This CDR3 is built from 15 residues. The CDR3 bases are TGCGCCAGCAGCCAACCGGGGGCGGTAGATCAGCCCCAGCATTTT. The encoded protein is CASSQPGAVDQPQHF.

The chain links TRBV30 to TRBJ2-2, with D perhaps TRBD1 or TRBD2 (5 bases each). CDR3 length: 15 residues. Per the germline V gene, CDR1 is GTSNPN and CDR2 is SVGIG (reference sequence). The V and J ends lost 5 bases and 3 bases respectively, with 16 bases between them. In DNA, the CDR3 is TGTGCCTGGTGGGCTCTCGGGACCGACACCGGGGAGCTGTTTTTT. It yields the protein CAWWALGTDTGELFF.

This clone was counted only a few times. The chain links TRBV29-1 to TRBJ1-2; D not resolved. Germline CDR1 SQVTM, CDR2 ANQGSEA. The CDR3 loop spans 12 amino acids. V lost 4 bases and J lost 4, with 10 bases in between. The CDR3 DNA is TGCAGCGTTGTGGACCGCAGCTATGGCTACACCTTC. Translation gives CSVVDRSYGYTF.

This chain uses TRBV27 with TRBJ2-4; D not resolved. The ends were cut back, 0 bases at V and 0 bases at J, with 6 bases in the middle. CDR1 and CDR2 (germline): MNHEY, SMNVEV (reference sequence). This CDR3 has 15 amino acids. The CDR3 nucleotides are TGTGCCAGCAGTTTATCCCCAGTAGCCAAAAACATTCAGTACTTC. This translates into CASSLSPVAKNIQYF.

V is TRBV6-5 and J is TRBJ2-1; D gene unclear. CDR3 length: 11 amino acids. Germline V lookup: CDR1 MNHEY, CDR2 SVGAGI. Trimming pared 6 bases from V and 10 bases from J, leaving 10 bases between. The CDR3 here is CASRDSREQFF. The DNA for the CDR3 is TGTGCCAGCAGGGATTCTCGGGAGCAGTTCTTC.

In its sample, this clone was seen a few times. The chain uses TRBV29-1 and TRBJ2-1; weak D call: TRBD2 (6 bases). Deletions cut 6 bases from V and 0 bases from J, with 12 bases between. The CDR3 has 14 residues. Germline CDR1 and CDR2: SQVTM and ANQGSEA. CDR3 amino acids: CSVGGGTSYNEQFF. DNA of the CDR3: TGCAGCGTGGGCGGCGGGACCTCCTACAATGAGCAGTTCTTC.

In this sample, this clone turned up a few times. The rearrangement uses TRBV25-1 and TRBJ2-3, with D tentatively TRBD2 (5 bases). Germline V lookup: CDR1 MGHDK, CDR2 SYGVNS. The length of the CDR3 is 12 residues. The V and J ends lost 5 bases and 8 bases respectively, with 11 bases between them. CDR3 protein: CASSLESGTQYF. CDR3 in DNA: TGTGCCAGCAGTCTAGAAAGCGGTACGCAGTATTTT.

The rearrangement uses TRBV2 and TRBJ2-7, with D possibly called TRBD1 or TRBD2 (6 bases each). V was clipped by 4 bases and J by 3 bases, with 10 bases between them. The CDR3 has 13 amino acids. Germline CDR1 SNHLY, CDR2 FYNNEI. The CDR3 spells CASSGGASYEQYF. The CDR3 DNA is TGTGCCAGCAGTGGGGGGGCTAGCTACGAGCAGTACTTC.

CDR3 amino acids: CATSSQVGGSETQYF. The DNA of the CDR3 is TGTGCCACCAGCAGCCAGGTCGGGGGATCAGAGACCCAGTACTTC. The chain has TRBV15 and TRBJ2-5, with D perhaps TRBD2 (6 bases). V lost 3 bases and J lost 4, with 15 bases in between. This CDR3 spans 15 amino acids. CDR1 is LNHNV and CDR2 is YYDKDF in the germline V gene (reference sequence). Filled out from reference TRBV15 and TRBJ2-5, the complete variable domain reads DAMVIQNPRYQVTQFGKPVTLSCSQTLNHNVMYWYQQKSSQAPKLLFHYYDKDFNNEADTPDNFQSRRPNTSFCFLDIRSPGLGDTAMYLCATSSQVGGSETQYFGPGTRLLVL.

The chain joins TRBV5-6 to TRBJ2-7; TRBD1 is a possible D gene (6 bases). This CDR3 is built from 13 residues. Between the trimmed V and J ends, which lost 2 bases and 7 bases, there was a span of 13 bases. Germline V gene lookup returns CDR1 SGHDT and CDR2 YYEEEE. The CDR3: CASSLHRVREQYF. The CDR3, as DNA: TGTGCCAGCAGCTTACACAGGGTTCGGGAGCAGTACTTC.

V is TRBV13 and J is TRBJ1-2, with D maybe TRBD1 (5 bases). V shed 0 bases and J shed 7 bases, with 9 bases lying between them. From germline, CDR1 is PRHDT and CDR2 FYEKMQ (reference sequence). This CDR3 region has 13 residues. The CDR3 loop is CASSLGRAGGYTF. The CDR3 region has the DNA TGTGCCAGCAGCTTAGGCAGGGCTGGTGGCTACACCTTC.

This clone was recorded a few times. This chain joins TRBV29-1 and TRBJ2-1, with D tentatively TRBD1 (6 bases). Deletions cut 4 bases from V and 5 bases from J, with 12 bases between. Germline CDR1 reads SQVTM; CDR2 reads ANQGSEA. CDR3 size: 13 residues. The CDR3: CSVVEDSNNEQFF. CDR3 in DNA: TGCAGCGTTGTAGAGGACAGCAACAATGAGCAGTTCTTC.

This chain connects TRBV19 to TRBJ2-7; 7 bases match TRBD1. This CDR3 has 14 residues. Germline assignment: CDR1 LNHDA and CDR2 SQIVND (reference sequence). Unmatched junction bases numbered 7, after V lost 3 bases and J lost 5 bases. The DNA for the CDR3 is TGTGCCAGTAGTATTACAGGGGCTCGCGACGAGCAGTACTTC. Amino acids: CASSITGARDEQYF.

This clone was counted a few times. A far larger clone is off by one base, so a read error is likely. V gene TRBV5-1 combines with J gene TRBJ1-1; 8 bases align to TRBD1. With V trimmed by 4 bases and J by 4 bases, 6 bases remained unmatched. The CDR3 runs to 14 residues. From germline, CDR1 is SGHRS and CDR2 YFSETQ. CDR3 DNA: TGCGCCAGCAGCGAAAACAGGGGGACCACTGAAGCTTTCTTT. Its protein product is CASSENRGTTEAFF.

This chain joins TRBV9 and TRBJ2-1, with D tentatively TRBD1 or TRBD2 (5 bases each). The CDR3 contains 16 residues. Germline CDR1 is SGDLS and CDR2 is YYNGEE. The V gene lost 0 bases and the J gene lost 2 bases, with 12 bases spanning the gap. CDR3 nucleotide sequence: TGTGCCAGCAGCGTAGCGGTGGGGGTGACCTACAATGAGCAGTTCTTC. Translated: CASSVAVGVTYNEQFF.

The CDR3 sequence: CATKGLAGSNGELFF. The CDR3 nucleotides read TGCGCCACCAAAGGACTAGCGGGATCGAACGGGGAGCTGTTTTTT. This chain uses TRBV10-2 with TRBJ2-2, with 12 positions matching TRBD2. The junction had 10 bases not matched to a gene; V was cut back by 10 bases and J by 7 bases. The CDR3 spans 15 residues. The germline V gene has CDR1 WSHSY and CDR2 SAAADI.

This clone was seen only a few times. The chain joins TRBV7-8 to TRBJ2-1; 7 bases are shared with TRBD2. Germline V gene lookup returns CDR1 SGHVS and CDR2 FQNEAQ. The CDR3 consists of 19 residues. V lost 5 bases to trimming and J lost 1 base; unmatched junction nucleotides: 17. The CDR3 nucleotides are TGTGCCAGCAGCGGCCGCTCGCTAGCGGTCGAATCTTCCTACAATGAGCAGTTCTTC. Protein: CASSGRSLAVESSYNEQFF.

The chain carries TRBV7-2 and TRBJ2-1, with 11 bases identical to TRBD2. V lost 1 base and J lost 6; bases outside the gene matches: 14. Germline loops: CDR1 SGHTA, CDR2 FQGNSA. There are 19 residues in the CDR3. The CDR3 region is CASSLEASGRPSGFNEQFF. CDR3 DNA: TGTGCCAGCAGCTTAGAGGCTAGCGGGAGGCCATCGGGGTTCAATGAGCAGTTCTTC.